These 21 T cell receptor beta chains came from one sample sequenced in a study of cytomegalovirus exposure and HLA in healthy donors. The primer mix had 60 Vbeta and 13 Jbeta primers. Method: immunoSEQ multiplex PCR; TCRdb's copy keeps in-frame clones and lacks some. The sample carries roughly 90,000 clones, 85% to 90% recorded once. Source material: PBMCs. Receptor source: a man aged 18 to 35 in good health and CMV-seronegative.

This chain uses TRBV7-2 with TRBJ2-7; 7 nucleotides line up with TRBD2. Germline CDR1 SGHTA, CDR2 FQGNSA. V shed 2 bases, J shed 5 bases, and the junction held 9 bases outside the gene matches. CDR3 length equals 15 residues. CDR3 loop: CASSLTGLVSDEQYF. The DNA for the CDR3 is TGTGCCAGCAGCTTAACCGGACTAGTATCAGACGAGCAGTACTTC.

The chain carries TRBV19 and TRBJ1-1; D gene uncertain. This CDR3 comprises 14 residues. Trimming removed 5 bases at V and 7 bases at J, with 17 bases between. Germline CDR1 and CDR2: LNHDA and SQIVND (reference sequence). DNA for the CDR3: TGTGCCAGTAGTGAGGACCGCCGGGGAATTGAAGCTTTCTTT. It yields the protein CASSEDRRGIEAFF.

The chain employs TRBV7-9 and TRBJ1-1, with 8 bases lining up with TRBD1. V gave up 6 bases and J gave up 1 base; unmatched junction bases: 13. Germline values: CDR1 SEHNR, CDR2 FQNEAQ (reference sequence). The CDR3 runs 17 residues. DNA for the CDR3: TGTGCCAGCAGTTCAAAACAGGGGACAGGCCCGAACACTGAAGCTTTCTTT. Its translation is CASSSKQGTGPNTEAFF.

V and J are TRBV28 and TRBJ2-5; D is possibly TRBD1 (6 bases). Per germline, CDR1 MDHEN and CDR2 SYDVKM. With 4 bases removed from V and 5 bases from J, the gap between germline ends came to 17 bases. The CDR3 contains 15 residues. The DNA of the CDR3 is TGTGCCAGCAGTTCAATTGACAGGCTAAGGGAGACCCAGTACTTC. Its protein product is CASSSIDRLRETQYF.

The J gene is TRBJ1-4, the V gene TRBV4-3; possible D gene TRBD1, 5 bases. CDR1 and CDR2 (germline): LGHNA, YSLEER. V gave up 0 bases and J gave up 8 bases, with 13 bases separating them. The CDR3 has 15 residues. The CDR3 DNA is TGCGCCAGCAGCCAAGAACCCAGGGTTCGCGAAAAACTGTTTTTT. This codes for CASSQEPRVREKLFF.

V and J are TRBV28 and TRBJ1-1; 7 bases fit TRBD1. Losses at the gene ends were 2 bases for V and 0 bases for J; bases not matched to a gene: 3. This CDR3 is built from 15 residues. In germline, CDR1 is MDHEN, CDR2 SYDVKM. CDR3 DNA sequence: TGTGCCAGCAGTTTAAACAGGGGTATGAACACTGAAGCTTTCTTT. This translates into CASSLNRGMNTEAFF.

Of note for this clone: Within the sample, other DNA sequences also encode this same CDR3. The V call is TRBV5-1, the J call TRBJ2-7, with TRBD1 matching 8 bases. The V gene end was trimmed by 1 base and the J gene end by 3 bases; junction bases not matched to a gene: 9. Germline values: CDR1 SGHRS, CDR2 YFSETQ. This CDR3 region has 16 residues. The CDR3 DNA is TGCGCCAGCAGCTTGCAACCGGGACAGGTTAGCTACGAGCAGTACTTC. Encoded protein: CASSLQPGQVSYEQYF.

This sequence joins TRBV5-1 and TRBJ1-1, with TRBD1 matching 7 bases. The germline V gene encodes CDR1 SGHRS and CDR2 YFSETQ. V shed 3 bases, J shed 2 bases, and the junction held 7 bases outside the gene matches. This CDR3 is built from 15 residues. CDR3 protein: CASSWDSLLNTEAFF. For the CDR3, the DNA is TGCGCCAGCAGCTGGGACAGCCTTTTAAACACTGAAGCTTTCTTT. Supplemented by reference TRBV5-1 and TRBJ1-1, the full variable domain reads KAGVTQTPRYLIKTRGQQVTLSCSPISGHRSVSWYQQTPGQGLQFLFEYFSETQRNKGNFPGRFSGRQFSNSRSEMNVSTLELGDSALYLCASSWDSLLNTEAFFGQGTRLTVV.

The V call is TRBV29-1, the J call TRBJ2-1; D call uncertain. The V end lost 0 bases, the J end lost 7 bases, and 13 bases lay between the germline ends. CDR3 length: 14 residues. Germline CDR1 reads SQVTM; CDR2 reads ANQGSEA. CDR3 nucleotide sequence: TGCAGCGTTGAAGATCGCAATAGTATGAATGAGCAGTTCTTC. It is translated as CSVEDRNSMNEQFF.

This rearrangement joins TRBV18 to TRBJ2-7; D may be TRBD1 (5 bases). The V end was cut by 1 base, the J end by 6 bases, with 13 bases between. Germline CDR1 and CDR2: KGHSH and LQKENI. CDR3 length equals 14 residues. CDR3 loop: CASSPLDQGSEQYF. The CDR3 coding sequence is TGTGCCAGCTCACCACTGGATCAGGGCAGCGAGCAGTACTTC.

CDR3 amino acids: CASRRGTGVTGELFF. As DNA, the CDR3 is TGTGCCAGCAGACGAGGGACAGGTGTCACCGGGGAGCTGTTTTTT. The chain links TRBV25-1 to TRBJ2-2, with TRBD1 matching 8 bases. This CDR3 spans 15 amino acids. The germline CDR1 and CDR2 sequences are MGHDK and SYGVNS. V lost 6 bases to trimming and J lost 4 bases; unmatched junction nucleotides: 7.

CDR3 sequence (DNA): TGTGCCAGTAGAGGAAGGGGCAGGTTTGGGGAGACCCAGTACTTC. Translated: CASRGRGRFGETQYF. The chain joins TRBV27 to TRBJ2-5; D perhaps matches TRBD1 (5 bases). Germline assignment: CDR1 MNHEY and CDR2 SMNVEV (reference sequence). The CDR3 is made up of 15 amino acids. V was trimmed by 9 bases and J by 5 bases, leaving 22 bases between them.

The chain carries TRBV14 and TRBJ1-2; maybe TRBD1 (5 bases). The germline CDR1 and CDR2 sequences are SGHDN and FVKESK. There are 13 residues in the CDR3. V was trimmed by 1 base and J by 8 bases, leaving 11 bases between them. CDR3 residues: CASSQVGARGYTF. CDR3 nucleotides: TGTGCCAGCAGCCAAGTTGGGGCGCGCGGCTACACCTTC.

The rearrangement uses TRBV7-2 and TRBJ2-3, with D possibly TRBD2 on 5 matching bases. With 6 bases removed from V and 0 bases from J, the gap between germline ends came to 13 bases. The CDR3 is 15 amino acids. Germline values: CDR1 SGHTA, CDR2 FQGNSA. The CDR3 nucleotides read TGTGCCAGCAGTGATCTTAGCGAGAGCACAGATACGCAGTATTTT. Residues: CASSDLSESTDTQYF.

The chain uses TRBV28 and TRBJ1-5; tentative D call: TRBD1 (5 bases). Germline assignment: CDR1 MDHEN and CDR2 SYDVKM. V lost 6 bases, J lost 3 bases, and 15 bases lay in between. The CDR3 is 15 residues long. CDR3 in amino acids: CASSLRTPTNQPQHF. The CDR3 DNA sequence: TGTGCCAGCAGCCTAAGGACACCAACCAATCAGCCCCAGCATTTT.

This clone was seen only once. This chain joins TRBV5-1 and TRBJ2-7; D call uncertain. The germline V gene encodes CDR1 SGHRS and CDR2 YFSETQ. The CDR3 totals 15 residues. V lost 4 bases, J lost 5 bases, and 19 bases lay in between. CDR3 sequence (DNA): TGCGCCAGCAGCGGATTGGGTCTAGGTATCCACGAGCAGTACTTC. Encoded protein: CASSGLGLGIHEQYF.

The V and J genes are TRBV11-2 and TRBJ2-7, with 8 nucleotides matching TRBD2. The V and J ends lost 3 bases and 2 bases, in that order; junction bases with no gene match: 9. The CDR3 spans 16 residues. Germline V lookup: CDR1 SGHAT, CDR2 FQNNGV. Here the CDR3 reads CASSFAAGVVTYEQYF. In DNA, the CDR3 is TGTGCCAGCAGCTTTGCAGCGGGAGTGGTTACCTACGAGCAGTACTTC.

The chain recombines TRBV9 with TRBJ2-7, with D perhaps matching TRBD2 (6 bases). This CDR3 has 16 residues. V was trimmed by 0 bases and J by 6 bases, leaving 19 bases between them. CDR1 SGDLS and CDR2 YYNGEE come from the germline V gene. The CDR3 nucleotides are TGTGCCAGCAGCGTAGGACCGGAGGGTGGTACGGTCGAGCAGTACTTC. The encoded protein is CASSVGPEGGTVEQYF.

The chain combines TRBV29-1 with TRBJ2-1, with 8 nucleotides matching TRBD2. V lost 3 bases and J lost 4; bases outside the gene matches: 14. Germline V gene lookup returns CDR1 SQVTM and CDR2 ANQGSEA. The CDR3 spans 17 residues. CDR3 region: CSVDNRASGRVYNEQFF. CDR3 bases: TGCAGCGTTGACAATCGCGCTAGCGGGCGAGTATACAATGAGCAGTTCTTC.

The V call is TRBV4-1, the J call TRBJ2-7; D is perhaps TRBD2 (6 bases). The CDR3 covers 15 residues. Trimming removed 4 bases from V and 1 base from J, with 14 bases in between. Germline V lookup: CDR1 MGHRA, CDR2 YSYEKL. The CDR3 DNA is TGCGCCAGCAGCCCGGTCCAGCGGGCGTCCTACGAGCAGTACTTC. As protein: CASSPVQRASYEQYF.

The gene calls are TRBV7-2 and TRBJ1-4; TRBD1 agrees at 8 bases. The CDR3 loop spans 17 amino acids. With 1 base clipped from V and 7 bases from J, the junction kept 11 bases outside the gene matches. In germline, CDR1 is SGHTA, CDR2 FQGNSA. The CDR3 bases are TGTGCCAGCAGCTTAGTTTCCACAGGGGGTATGAGTGAAAAACTGTTTTTT. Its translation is CASSLVSTGGMSEKLFF.